The T cell receptor beta chain described here comes from a study of blood T cell repertoires in COVID-19. Sequenced by immunoSEQ multiplex PCR; TCRdb stores in-frame clones only, minus some. The table shows about 120,000 clones, with around 80% occurring only once. A note on this clone: Other DNA sequences in the same sample also yield this CDR3.

The CDR3 consists of 14 residues. The trim removed 4 bases at V and 3 bases at J, leaving 3 bases unmatched. Germline V gene sequence: CDR1 SGHRS, CDR2 YFSETQ. The chain employs TRBV5-1 and TRBJ2-7; 11 bases line up with TRBD1. Sequences were obtained from peripheral blood. The sequence derives from a woman older than 75 with acute or convalescent COVID-19. This CDR3 reads CASSPGTGGYEQYF. CDR3 coding DNA: TGCGCCAGCAGCCCCGGGACAGGGGGCTACGAGCAGTACTTC.